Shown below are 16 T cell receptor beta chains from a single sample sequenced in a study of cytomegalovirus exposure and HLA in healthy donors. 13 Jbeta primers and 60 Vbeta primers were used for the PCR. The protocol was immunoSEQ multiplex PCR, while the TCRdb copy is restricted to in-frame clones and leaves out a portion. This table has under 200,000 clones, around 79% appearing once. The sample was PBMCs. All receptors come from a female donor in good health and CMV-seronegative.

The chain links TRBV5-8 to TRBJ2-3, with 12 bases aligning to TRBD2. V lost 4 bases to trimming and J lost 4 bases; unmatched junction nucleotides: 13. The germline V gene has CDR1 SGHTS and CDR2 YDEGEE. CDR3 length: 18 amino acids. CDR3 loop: CASSPGTSGSLGADTQYF. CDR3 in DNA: TGTGCCAGCAGCCCTGGGACTAGCGGGTCCTTGGGCGCAGATACGCAGTATTTT.

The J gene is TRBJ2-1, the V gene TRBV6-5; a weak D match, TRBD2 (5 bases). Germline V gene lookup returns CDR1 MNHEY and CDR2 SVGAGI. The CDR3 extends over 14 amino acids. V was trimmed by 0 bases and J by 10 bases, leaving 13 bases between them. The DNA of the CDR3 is TGTGCCAGCAGTTACTCGGGCCGGGGAGAGGAGCAGTTCTTC. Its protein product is CASSYSGRGEEQFF.

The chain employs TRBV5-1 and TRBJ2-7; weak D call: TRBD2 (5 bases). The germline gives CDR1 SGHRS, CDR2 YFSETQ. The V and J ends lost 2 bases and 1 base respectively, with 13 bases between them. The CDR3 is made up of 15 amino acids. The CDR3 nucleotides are TGCGCCAGCAGCTTTTACGAACGGAGGTCCTACGAGCAGTACTTC. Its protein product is CASSFYERRSYEQYF.

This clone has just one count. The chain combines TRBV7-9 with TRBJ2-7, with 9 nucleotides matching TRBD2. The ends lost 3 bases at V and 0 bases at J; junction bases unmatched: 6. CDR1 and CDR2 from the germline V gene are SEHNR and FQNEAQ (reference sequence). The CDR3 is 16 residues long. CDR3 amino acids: CASSFLAGHHSYEQYF. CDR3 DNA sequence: TGTGCCAGCAGCTTTCTAGCGGGACACCACTCCTACGAGCAGTACTTC.

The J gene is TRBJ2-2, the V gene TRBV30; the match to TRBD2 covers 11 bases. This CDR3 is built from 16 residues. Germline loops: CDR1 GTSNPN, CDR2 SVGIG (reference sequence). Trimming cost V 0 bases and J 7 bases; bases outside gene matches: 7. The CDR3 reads CAWSVRVAGGFGELFF. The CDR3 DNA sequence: TGTGCCTGGAGTGTACGGGTAGCGGGGGGGTTCGGGGAGCTGTTTTTT.

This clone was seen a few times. The CDR3 DNA sequence: TGCGCCAGCAGCCAAGACTGGGGATGGAGGGCTGAAGCTTTCTTT. Its protein product is CASSQDWGWRAEAFF. V gene TRBV4-1 combines with J gene TRBJ1-1, with D unclear. The CDR3 is made up of 15 amino acids. The germline gives CDR1 MGHRA, CDR2 YSYEKL. V lost 0 bases, J lost 6 bases, and 14 bases lay in between.

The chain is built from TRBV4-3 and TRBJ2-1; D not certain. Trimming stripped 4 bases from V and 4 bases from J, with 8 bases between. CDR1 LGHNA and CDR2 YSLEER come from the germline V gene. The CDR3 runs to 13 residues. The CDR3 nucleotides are TGCGCCAGCAGCCGTCGGAGATACAATGAGCAGTTCTTC. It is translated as CASSRRRYNEQFF.

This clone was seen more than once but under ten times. The CDR3 protein is CASSARRGGLMQDNEQFF. The CDR3 coding sequence is TGCGCCAGCAGCGCTCGTAGGGGGGGATTGATGCAGGACAATGAGCAGTTCTTC. V and J are TRBV4-3 and TRBJ2-1, with D perhaps TRBD2 (7 bases). Germline CDR1 and CDR2: LGHNA and YSLEER. The CDR3 runs to 18 residues. Trimming pared 5 bases from V and 5 bases from J, leaving 25 bases between.

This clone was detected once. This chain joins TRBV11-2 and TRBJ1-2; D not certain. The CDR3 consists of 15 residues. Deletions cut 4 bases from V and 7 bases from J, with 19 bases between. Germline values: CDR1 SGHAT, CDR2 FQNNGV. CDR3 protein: CASSSLQTSLPGYTF. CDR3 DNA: TGTGCCAGCAGCTCACTCCAGACTAGCCTCCCTGGCTACACCTTC.

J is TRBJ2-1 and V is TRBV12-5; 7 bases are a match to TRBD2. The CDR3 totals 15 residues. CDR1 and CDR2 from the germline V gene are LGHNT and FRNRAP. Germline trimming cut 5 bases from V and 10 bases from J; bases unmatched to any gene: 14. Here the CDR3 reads CASGPPGLSVLEQFF. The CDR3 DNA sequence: TGTGCTAGTGGTCCGCCGGGACTAAGTGTACTGGAGCAGTTCTTC.

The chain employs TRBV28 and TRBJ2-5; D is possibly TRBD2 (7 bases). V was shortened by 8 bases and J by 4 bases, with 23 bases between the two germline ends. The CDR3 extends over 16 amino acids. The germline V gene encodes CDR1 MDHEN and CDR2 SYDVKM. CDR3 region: CASLFGGGGGGETQYF. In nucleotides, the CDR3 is TGTGCCAGCCTTTTTGGGGGGGGAGGGGGTGGAGAGACCCAGTACTTC.

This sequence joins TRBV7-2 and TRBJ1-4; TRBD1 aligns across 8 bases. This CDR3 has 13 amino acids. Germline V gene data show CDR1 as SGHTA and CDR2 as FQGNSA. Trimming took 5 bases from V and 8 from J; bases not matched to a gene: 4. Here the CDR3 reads CASSMDRAEKLFF. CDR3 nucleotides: TGTGCCAGCAGCATGGACAGGGCGGAAAAACTGTTTTTT.

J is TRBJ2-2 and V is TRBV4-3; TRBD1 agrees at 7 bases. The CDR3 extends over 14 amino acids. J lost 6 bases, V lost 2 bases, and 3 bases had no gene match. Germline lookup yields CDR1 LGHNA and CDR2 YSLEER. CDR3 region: CASSQSTGSGELFF. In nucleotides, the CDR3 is TGCGCCAGCAGCCAATCGACAGGGTCCGGGGAGCTGTTTTTT.

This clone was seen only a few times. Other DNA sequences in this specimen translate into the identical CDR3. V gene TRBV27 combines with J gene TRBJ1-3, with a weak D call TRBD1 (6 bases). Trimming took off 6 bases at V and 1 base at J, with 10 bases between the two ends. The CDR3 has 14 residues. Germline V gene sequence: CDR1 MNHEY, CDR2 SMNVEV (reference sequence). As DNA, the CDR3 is TGTGCCAGCAGGCCGACAGGTTCTGGAAACACCATATATTTT. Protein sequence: CASRPTGSGNTIYF.

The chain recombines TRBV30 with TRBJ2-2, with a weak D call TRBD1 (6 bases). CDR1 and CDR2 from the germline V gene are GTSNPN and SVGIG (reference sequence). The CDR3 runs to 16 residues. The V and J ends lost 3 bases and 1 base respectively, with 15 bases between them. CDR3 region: CAWSRLGTLNTGELFF. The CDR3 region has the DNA TGTGCCTGGAGCCGATTAGGGACACTGAACACCGGGGAGCTGTTTTTT.

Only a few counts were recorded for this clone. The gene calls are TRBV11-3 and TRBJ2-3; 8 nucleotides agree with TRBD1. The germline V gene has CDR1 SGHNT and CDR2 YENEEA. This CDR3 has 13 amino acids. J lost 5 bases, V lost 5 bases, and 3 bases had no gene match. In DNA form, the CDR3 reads TGTGCCAGCAGCCTCAGGGGGCAAGATACGCAGTATTTT. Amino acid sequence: CASSLRGQDTQYF.